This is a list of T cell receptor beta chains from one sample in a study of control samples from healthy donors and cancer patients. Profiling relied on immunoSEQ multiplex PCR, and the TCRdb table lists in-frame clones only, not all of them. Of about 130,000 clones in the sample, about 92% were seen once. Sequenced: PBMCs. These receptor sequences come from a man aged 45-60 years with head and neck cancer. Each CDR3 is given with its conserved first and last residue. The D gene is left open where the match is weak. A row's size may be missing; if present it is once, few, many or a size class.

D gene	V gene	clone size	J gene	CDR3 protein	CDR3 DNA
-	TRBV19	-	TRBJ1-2	CASGARDYGYTF	TGTGCCAGTGGGGCGCGTGACTATGGCTACACCTTC
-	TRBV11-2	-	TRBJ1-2	CASSPGHSNYGYTF	TGTGCCAGCAGCCCGGGACACTCTAACTATGGCTACACCTTC
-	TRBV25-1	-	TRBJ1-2	CASRGAGVEARGYTF	TGTGCCAGCAGGGGGGCCGGGGTTGAGGCTAGAGGCTACACCTTC
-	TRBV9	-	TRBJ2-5	CASNQGGQETQYF	TGTGCCAGCAATCAGGGGGGCCAAGAGACCCAGTACTTC
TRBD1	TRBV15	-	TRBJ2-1	CATSRVGTGGQSSYNEQFF	TGTGCCACCAGCAGAGTCGGGACAGGGGGACAAAGCTCCTACAATGAGCAGTTCTTC
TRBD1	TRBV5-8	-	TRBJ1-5	CASSLQGNQGHF	TGTGCCAGCAGCTTACAGGGGAATCAAGGGCATTTT
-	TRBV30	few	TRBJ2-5	CGISPGNQETQYF	TGTGGCATTTCACCGGGGAACCAAGAGACCCAGTACTTC
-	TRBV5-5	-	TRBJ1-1	CASSLMGNTEAFF	TGTGCCAGCAGCTTAATGGGGAACACTGAAGCTTTCTTT
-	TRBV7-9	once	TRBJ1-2	CASSPGQGTSNYGYTF	TGTGCCAGCAGCCCCGGGCAGGGGACGAGTAACTATGGCTACACCTTC
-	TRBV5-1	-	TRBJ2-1	CASSSDKRGQFF	TGCGCCAGCAGCTCGGACAAACGGGGGCAGTTCTTC
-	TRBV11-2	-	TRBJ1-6	CASSLESLRSSYNSPLHF	TGTGCCAGCAGCTTGGAATCCCTGAGGAGCTCCTATAATTCACCCCTCCACTTT
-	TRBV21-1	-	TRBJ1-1	CASSARDRTSGAFF	TGTGCCAGCAGCGCACGGGACAGAACAAGTGGGGCTTTCTTT
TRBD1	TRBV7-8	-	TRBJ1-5	CASSRTGGSNQPQHF	TGTGCCAGCAGCCGGACAGGGGGCAGCAATCAGCCCCAGCATTTT
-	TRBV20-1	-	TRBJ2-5	CSATQETQYF	TGCAGTGCTACACAAGAGACCCAGTACTTC
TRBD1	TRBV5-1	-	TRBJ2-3	CASSLQGAHTDTQYF	TGCGCCAGCAGCCTACAGGGGGCCCACACAGATACGCAGTATTTT
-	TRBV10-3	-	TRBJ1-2	CAITEGGGDGYTF	TGTGCCATCACCGAGGGAGGCGGGGATGGCTACACCTTC
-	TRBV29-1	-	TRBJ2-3	CSVEDSYTDTQYF	TGCAGCGTCGAGGACAGTTACACAGATACGCAGTATTTT
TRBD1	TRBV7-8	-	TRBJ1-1	CASSLGQGNTEAFF	TGTGCCAGCAGCTTAGGACAGGGGAACACTGAAGCTTTCTTT
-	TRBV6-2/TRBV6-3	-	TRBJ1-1	CASSYAHMWNTEAFF	TGTGCCAGCAGTTACGCCCACATGTGGAACACTGAAGCTTTCTTT
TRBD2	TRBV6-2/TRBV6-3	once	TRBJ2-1	CASSFSSGGGNEQFF	TGTGCCAGCAGTTTTTCTAGCGGGGGAGGCAATGAGCAGTTCTTC
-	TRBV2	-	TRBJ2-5	CASSEARGLAGEETQYF	TGTGCCAGCAGTGAAGCGCGAGGGCTAGCAGGCGAAGAGACCCAGTACTTC
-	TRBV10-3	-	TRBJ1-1	CAIKSGTGGTEAFF	TGTGCCATCAAGTCCGGGACGGGTGGCACTGAAGCTTTCTTT
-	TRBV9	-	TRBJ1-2	CASSVAGTFGGYTF	TGTGCCAGCAGCGTCGCAGGGACCTTCGGAGGCTACACCTTC
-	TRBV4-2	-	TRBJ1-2	CASSQEVELAGYTF	TGTGCCAGCAGCCAAGAGGTTGAGTTAGCTGGCTACACCTTC
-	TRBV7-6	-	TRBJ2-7	CASSLTGHPAGEQYF	TGTGCCAGCAGCTTAACCGGACACCCCGCGGGGGAGCAGTACTTC
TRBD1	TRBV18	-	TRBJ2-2	CASSLRPLGQGRGNTGELFF	TGTGCCAGCTCACTCCGCCCTTTGGGACAGGGAAGGGGAAACACCGGGGAGCTGTTTTTT
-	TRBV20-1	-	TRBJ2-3	CSARDRLDPYF	TGCAGTGCTAGAGATCGGCTAGATCCGTATTTT
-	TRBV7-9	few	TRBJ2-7	CASSTTVLGEQYF	TGTGCCAGCAGCACGACAGTTTTGGGCGAGCAGTACTTC
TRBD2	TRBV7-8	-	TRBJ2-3	CASSLYSGGALDTQYF	TGTGCCAGCAGCTTATACAGCGGGGGGGCCCTGGATACGCAGTATTTT
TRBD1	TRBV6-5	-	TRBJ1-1	CASRTGGYKAFF	TGTGCCAGCAGGACAGGGGGCTACAAAGCTTTCTTT
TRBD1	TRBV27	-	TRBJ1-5	CASSPTGRPQHF	TGTGCCAGCAGCCCGACAGGGCGGCCCCAGCATTTT
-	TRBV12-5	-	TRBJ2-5	CASGPMGTDQETQYF	TGTGCTAGTGGCCCCATGGGCACTGATCAAGAGACCCAGTACTTC
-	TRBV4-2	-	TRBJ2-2	CASSPWGGGTGELFF	TGTGCCAGCAGCCCTTGGGGAGGGGGCACCGGGGAGCTGTTTTTT
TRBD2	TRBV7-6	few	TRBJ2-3	CASSLERGGTDTQYF	TGTGCCAGCAGCTTAGAGCGGGGGGGCACAGATACGCAGTATTTT
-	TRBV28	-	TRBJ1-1	CASSLRSGVEAFF	TGTGCCAGCAGTTTGAGATCGGGGGTTGAAGCTTTCTTT
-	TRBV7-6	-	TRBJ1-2	CASSLVVGDHYGYTF	TGTGCCAGCAGCTTAGTTGTAGGGGACCACTATGGCTACACCTTC
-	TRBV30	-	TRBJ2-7	CAWSASTLRGEQYF	TGTGCCTGGAGCGCTTCAACCCTACGTGGGGAGCAGTACTTC
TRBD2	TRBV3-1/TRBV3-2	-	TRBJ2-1	CASSQDKAGGQGNEQFF	TGTGCCAGCAGCCAAGATAAAGCGGGGGGGCAGGGAAATGAGCAGTTCTTC
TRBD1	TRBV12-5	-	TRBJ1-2	CASGLGQAGGYTF	TGTGCTAGTGGTTTAGGACAGGCGGGGGGCTACACCTTC
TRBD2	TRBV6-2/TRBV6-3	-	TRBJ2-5	CASSRTSGGQETQYF	TGTGCCAGCAGCCGGACTAGCGGGGGACAAGAGACCCAGTACTTC
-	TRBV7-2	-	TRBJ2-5	CASSPPWAETQYF	TGTGCCAGCAGCCCACCTTGGGCAGAGACCCAGTACTTC
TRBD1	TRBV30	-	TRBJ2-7	CARGITGTAPYEQYF	TGTGCCCGTGGAATAACCGGGACAGCCCCCTACGAGCAGTACTTC
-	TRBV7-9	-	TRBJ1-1	CASSFTHNTEAFF	TGTGCCAGCAGCTTCACTCACAACACTGAAGCTTTCTTT
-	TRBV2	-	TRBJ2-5	CASSLTGRETQYF	TGTGCCAGCAGTCTTACAGGGAGGGAGACCCAGTACTTC
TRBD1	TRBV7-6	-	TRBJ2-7	CASSLPGQGTEQYF	TGTGCCAGCAGCCTCCCTGGACAGGGAACCGAGCAGTACTTC
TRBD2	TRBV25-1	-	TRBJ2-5	CASSDVGAGGQETQYF	TGTGCCAGCAGTGATGTGGGGGCGGGGGGCCAAGAGACCCAGTACTTC
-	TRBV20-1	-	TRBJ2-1	CSASTRRNNEQFF	TGCAGTGCTAGTACCCGCAGGAACAATGAGCAGTTCTTC
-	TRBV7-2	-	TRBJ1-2	CASSLATGFGSIYTF	TGTGCCAGCAGCTTAGCGACGGGGTTCGGCAGTATCTACACCTTC
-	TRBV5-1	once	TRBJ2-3	CASSRSGAWADTQYF	TGCGCCAGCAGCCGCTCAGGGGCATGGGCAGATACGCAGTATTTT
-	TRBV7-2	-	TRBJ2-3	CASSFYGEGDTQYF	TGTGCCAGCAGCTTTTATGGTGAGGGAGATACGCAGTATTTT
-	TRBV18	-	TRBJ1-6	CASSPNRQPYNSPLHF	TGTGCCAGCTCACCAAACCGACAGCCCTATAATTCACCCCTCCACTTT
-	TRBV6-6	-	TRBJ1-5	CASSYPQGPQHF	TGTGCCAGCAGTTACCCGCAAGGGCCCCAGCATTTT